This T cell receptor beta chain is drawn from a study of shared clonotypes between healthy human individuals. Germline V gene sequence: CDR1 SGDLS, CDR2 YYNGEE. V gave up 3 bases and J gave up 1 base; unmatched junction bases: 7. CDR3 size: 17 residues. Source study methods: Filtering of immunoSEQ junctional sequences could not match full-length read filtering. Data came from immunoSEQ multiplex PCR; TCRdb stores just in-frame clones and leaves some out. That table gives V, J and clone size, and the DNA gave D and trimming. Here the sample spans about 2 million clones, less than 95% being singletons. The naive CD8 subset, CD45RO-negative cells positively selected for CCR7, excluded terminally differentiated effector memory CD45RA+ cells. Every one of the donors was a Caucasian adult that lived in Nashville, Tennessee. The table lists this clone with a count of one.

The chain couples TRBV9 to TRBJ2-2; 9 bases map to TRBD1. The sample consisted of naive CD8+ T cells sorted from blood. The sequence derives from a man younger than 35 in good health. Here the CDR3 reads CASSAPQGAWNTGELFF. CDR3 coding DNA: TGTGCCAGCAGCGCACCACAGGGGGCTTGGAACACCGGGGAGCTGTTTTTT.